One and the same sample provided the 8 T cell receptor beta chains below, sequenced in a study of cytomegalovirus exposure and HLA in healthy donors (dated by TCRdb to 2016 to 2017). Library method: the immunoSEQ multiplex PCR assay. For the multiplex PCR, a mixture combining 60 forward primers for TCR Vbeta segments and 13 reverse primers for TCR Jbeta segments was used. Here the immuneACCESS table is served through TCRdb, limited to in-frame sequences with V and J called. Missing clones are a known gap in these copies; in checked studies unresolved V genes cover under half, and the rest lacks a known reason. The sample table records 100,000 to 150,000 clones; about 80% of these occur just once. Approximately 0.93% of the sample lies in the top ten. Sequenced sample: PBMCs. The receptors come from a human donor in good health.

This chain links TRBV19 with TRBJ2-3; perhaps TRBD2 as D (6 bases). V was cut by 10 bases and J by 1 base, with 12 bases left in between. The CDR3 contains 13 residues. From germline, CDR1 is LNHDA and CDR2 SQIVND (reference sequence). The CDR3 spells CATGTQGTDTQYF. DNA for the CDR3: TGTGCCACCGGGACTCAGGGCACAGATACGCAGTATTTT.

The V call is TRBV7-8, the J call TRBJ1-1; D is possibly TRBD1 (6 bases). CDR1 and CDR2 from the germline V gene are SGHVS and FQNEAQ. Trimming shortened V by 2 bases and J by 2 bases, and 12 bases separated the two germline ends. CDR3 length: 15 amino acids. In DNA form, the CDR3 reads TGTGCCAGCAGCTTAAACAGGGCGAAAAACACTGAAGCTTTCTTT. Protein sequence: CASSLNRAKNTEAFF.

J is TRBJ2-1 and V is TRBV6-5; weak D call: TRBD1 (5 bases). V was cut by 0 bases and J by 9 bases, with 9 bases left in between. This CDR3 has 13 residues. CDR1 and CDR2 from the germline V gene are MNHEY and SVGAGI. The CDR3 DNA sequence: TGTGCCAGCAGTTACTCCAAGGGGTTTGAGCAGTTCTTC. This codes for CASSYSKGFEQFF.

The gene calls are TRBV6-5 and TRBJ1-2; TRBD1 aligns across 11 bases. This CDR3 contains 15 residues. Trimming took 3 bases from V and 5 from J; bases not matched to a gene: 5. Germline V lookup: CDR1 MNHEY, CDR2 SVGAGI. Here the CDR3 reads CASSYSGTGGYGYTF. The CDR3 DNA is TGTGCCAGCAGTTATTCCGGGACAGGGGGATATGGCTACACCTTC.

The genes are TRBV27 and TRBJ2-1, with a weak D call TRBD2 (5 bases). The CDR3 runs to 12 residues. CDR1 MNHEY and CDR2 SMNVEV come from the germline V gene (reference sequence). Deletions cut 2 bases from V and 8 bases from J, with 7 bases between. The CDR3, as DNA: TGTGCCAGCAGTTTAGGCGGGCATGAGCAGTTCTTC. The encoded protein is CASSLGGHEQFF.

As concerns this clone: One end of the junction fails to match germline, which may point to a read error. This chain uses TRBV7-7 with TRBJ2-2, with 10 bases lining up with TRBD1. Germline V CDR1 and CDR2: SSHAT, FNYEAQ (reference sequence). CDR3 length equals 16 residues. The CDR3 DNA is TGTGCTAGCACCCAGAGGACAGGGGGGGACACCGGGGAGCTGTTTTTT. Its translation: CASTQRTGGDTGELFF.

This chain joins TRBV6-4 and TRBJ1-1; D is unresolved. The CDR3 spans 14 residues. With 0 bases removed from V and 6 bases from J, the gap between germline ends came to 11 bases. Germline V gene data show CDR1 as MRHNA and CDR2 as SNTAGT. The CDR3: CASSDSGGRAEAFF. CDR3 DNA: TGTGCCAGCAGTGACTCAGGAGGTCGGGCTGAAGCTTTCTTT.

The rearrangement links TRBV10-2 to TRBJ1-1; D ambiguous. V gave up 7 bases and J gave up 4 bases, with 13 bases separating them. Germline V CDR1 and CDR2: WSHSY, SAAADI. The CDR3 spans 13 residues. Written as DNA, the CDR3 is TGCGCCAGCAACCCCTTTTTGAGCACTGAAGCTTTCTTT. Its protein is CASNPFLSTEAFF.